The rows below give T cell receptor beta chains drawn from one sample of a study of technical replicates of blood from a few donors. Sequencing used immunoSEQ multiplex PCR; TCRdb keeps in-frame clones, though not all of them. The table includes about 60,000 clones, approximately 83% detected once. Source material: PBMCs. The receptors originated from a human donor in good health. Some clones in this sample may be carry-over from other donors' samples. The CDR3 runs from the conserved cysteine through the conserved F or W. The D gene is left open where the match is weak. Where a row states a size, it is once, few, many or the class of an expanded clone; other rows omit it.

CDR3 protein: CASTREGETYEQYF
CDR3 DNA: TGCGCCAGCACCAGGGAGGGGGAGACCTACGAGCAGTACTTC
clone size: NA
J gene: TRBJ2-7
D gene: NA
V gene: TRBV5-1

CDR3 protein: CASRRTGTGYTGELFF
CDR3 DNA: TGTGCCAGCAGACGTACGGGGACAGGTTACACCGGGGAGCTGTTTTTT
clone size: NA
J gene: TRBJ2-2
D gene: TRBD1
V gene: TRBV7-9

CDR3 protein: CASSGLVQGALKVYGYTF
CDR3 DNA: TGTGCCAGCAGTGGTCTCGTCCAGGGGGCGTTAAAGGTTTATGGCTACACCTTC
clone size: NA
J gene: TRBJ1-2
D gene: TRBD1
V gene: TRBV6-1

CDR3 protein: CASSLSGGATDTQYF
CDR3 DNA: TGCGCCAGCAGCCTTAGCGGGGGGGCGACAGATACGCAGTATTTT
clone size: NA
J gene: TRBJ2-3
D gene: TRBD2
V gene: TRBV4-3

CDR3 protein: CASSSPSVGGRSFEQFF
CDR3 DNA: TGTGCCAGCAGCTCCCCGTCCGTGGGCGGGAGGTCCTTTGAGCAGTTCTTC
clone size: NA
J gene: TRBJ2-1
D gene: TRBD2
V gene: TRBV11-2

CDR3 protein: CASSGGGGGNNEQFF
CDR3 DNA: TGCGCCAGCAGCGGTGGTGGCGGGGGGAACAATGAGCAGTTCTTC
clone size: NA
J gene: TRBJ2-1
D gene: TRBD2
V gene: TRBV5-1

CDR3 protein: CASSIDGQKRVEQYF
CDR3 DNA: TGTGCCAGTAGTATAGATGGCCAGAAGCGGGTCGAGCAGTACTTC
clone size: NA
J gene: TRBJ2-7
D gene: NA
V gene: TRBV19

CDR3 protein: CSGSQGAEYEQYF
CDR3 DNA: TGCAGCGGCTCACAGGGGGCTGAATACGAGCAGTACTTC
clone size: NA
J gene: TRBJ2-7
D gene: TRBD1
V gene: TRBV29-1

CDR3 protein: CASSQAGVISYGYTF
CDR3 DNA: TGTGCCAGCAGCCAAGCAGGGGTTATTAGCTATGGCTACACCTTC
clone size: once
J gene: TRBJ1-2
D gene: NA
V gene: TRBV4-2

CDR3 protein: CAWKSPAGGGGYRGEQFF
CDR3 DNA: TGTGCCTGGAAAAGTCCAGCGGGAGGGGGGGGCTACCGGGGTGAGCAGTTCTTC
clone size: NA
J gene: TRBJ2-1
D gene: TRBD2
V gene: TRBV30

CDR3 protein: CASSVGLAGGASNEQFF
CDR3 DNA: TGTGCCAGCAGCGTTGGACTAGCGGGAGGGGCATCCAATGAGCAGTTCTTC
clone size: NA
J gene: TRBJ2-1
D gene: TRBD2
V gene: TRBV7-8

CDR3 protein: CASSWTGLRDEKLFF
CDR3 DNA: TGTGCCAGCAGTTGGACAGGGCTCAGAGATGAAAAACTGTTTTTT
clone size: NA
J gene: TRBJ1-4
D gene: TRBD1
V gene: TRBV7-6

CDR3 protein: CAWNRLAGGPNEQFF
CDR3 DNA: TGTGCCTGGAATAGACTAGCGGGAGGGCCCAATGAGCAGTTCTTC
clone size: NA
J gene: TRBJ2-1
D gene: TRBD2
V gene: TRBV30

CDR3 protein: CASSDGGQATDTQYF
CDR3 DNA: TGTGCCAGCAGTGACGGGGGACAGGCCACAGATACGCAGTATTTT
clone size: NA
J gene: TRBJ2-3
D gene: TRBD1
V gene: TRBV6-4

CDR3 protein: CASSPPSGPVYEQYF
CDR3 DNA: TGTGCCAGCTCACCGCCTAGCGGACCCGTCTACGAGCAGTACTTC
clone size: NA
J gene: TRBJ2-7
D gene: TRBD2
V gene: TRBV18

CDR3 protein: CASSLTGAAEAFF
CDR3 DNA: TGTGCCAGCAGCTTAACAGGGGCGGCTGAAGCTTTCTTT
clone size: NA
J gene: TRBJ1-1
D gene: TRBD1
V gene: TRBV7-6

CDR3 protein: CTSSQQGTARYPLHF
CDR3 DNA: TGCACCAGCAGCCAACAGGGGACCGCCCGATATCCCCTCCACTTT
clone size: NA
J gene: TRBJ1-6
D gene: NA
V gene: TRBV1

CDR3 protein: CASSRDSRQPQHF
CDR3 DNA: TGTGCCAGCAGCCGGGACAGCCGGCAGCCCCAGCATTTT
clone size: NA
J gene: TRBJ1-5
D gene: TRBD1
V gene: TRBV7-2

CDR3 protein: CASSSIGSILGNEQFF
CDR3 DNA: TGTGCCAGCAGCTCCATTGGTTCGATACTAGGCAATGAGCAGTTCTTC
clone size: NA
J gene: TRBJ2-1
D gene: NA
V gene: TRBV7-9

CDR3 protein: CASSSLQGMNTEAFF
CDR3 DNA: TGTGCCAGCAGCTCGTTACAGGGTATGAACACTGAAGCTTTCTTT
clone size: NA
J gene: TRBJ1-1
D gene: NA
V gene: TRBV5-5

CDR3 protein: CASSTLAGTYEQYF
CDR3 DNA: TGTGCCAGCAGCACATTAGCGGGAACCTACGAGCAGTACTTC
clone size: NA
J gene: TRBJ2-7
D gene: TRBD2
V gene: TRBV7-6

CDR3 protein: CASGPPQGRETQYF
CDR3 DNA: TGTGCTAGTGGTCCCCCCCAGGGCCGAGAGACCCAGTACTTC
clone size: NA
J gene: TRBJ2-5
D gene: NA
V gene: TRBV12-5

CDR3 protein: CASSLATNTGELFF
CDR3 DNA: TGTGCCAGCAGCTTAGCAACGAACACCGGGGAGCTGTTTTTT
clone size: NA
J gene: TRBJ2-2
D gene: NA
V gene: TRBV11-3

CDR3 protein: CASSLAFRDRGYYGYTF
CDR3 DNA: TGTGCCAGCAGCTTAGCCTTCCGGGACAGGGGGTACTATGGCTACACCTTC
clone size: NA
J gene: TRBJ1-2
D gene: TRBD1
V gene: TRBV7-2

CDR3 protein: CASSLAGGDAYNEQFF
CDR3 DNA: TGTGCCAGCAGTTTAGCGGGGGGCGACGCCTACAATGAGCAGTTCTTC
clone size: NA
J gene: TRBJ2-1
D gene: TRBD2
V gene: TRBV27

CDR3 protein: CASSLDTGSLYF
CDR3 DNA: TGTGCCAGCAGCCTCGACACTGGGAGCCTGTATTTT
clone size: NA
J gene: TRBJ2-3
D gene: NA
V gene: TRBV7-2

CDR3 protein: CASSIGTSGYQETQYF
CDR3 DNA: TGTGCCAGCTCGATAGGGACTAGCGGCTACCAAGAGACCCAGTACTTC
clone size: once
J gene: TRBJ2-5
D gene: TRBD2
V gene: TRBV2

CDR3 protein: CASSLGTLRNTEAFF
CDR3 DNA: TGTGCCAGCAGTTTGGGGACACTTCGGAACACTGAAGCTTTCTTT
clone size: NA
J gene: TRBJ1-1
D gene: NA
V gene: TRBV6-5

CDR3 protein: CASSLVGAIGEQYF
CDR3 DNA: TGTGCCAGCAGCTTGGTGGGGGCCATCGGCGAGCAGTACTTC
clone size: NA
J gene: TRBJ2-7
D gene: NA
V gene: TRBV11-2

CDR3 protein: CASSRQGGEQYF
CDR3 DNA: TGTGCCAGCAGTCGACAGGGCGGTGAGCAGTACTTC
clone size: NA
J gene: TRBJ2-7
D gene: TRBD1
V gene: TRBV11-2

CDR3 protein: CASSLGRDRGYEQYF
CDR3 DNA: TGTGCCAGCAGCTTAGGCCGGGACAGGGGCTACGAGCAGTACTTC
clone size: NA
J gene: TRBJ2-7
D gene: TRBD1
V gene: TRBV7-9

CDR3 protein: CASSQDRIDTEAFF
CDR3 DNA: TGTGCCAGTAGTCAAGACAGGATCGACACTGAAGCTTTCTTT
clone size: NA
J gene: TRBJ1-1
D gene: NA
V gene: TRBV19

CDR3 protein: CASSYYQETQYF
CDR3 DNA: TGCGCCAGCAGCTACTATCAAGAGACCCAGTACTTC
clone size: NA
J gene: TRBJ2-5
D gene: NA
V gene: TRBV5-1

CDR3 protein: CSSAGTVLQETQYF
CDR3 DNA: TGCAGCTCGGCCGGGACTGTGCTACAAGAGACCCAGTACTTC
clone size: NA
J gene: TRBJ2-5
D gene: NA
V gene: TRBV29-1

CDR3 protein: CASSSRSTGELFF
CDR3 DNA: TGTGCCAGCAGCTCTCGGAGCACCGGGGAGCTGTTTTTT
clone size: NA
J gene: TRBJ2-2
D gene: NA
V gene: TRBV5-4

CDR3 protein: CAGSRGGGGNQPQHF
CDR3 DNA: TGTGCGGGATCGCGAGGGGGGGGCGGCAATCAGCCCCAGCATTTT
clone size: NA
J gene: TRBJ1-5
D gene: NA
V gene: TRBV6-1

CDR3 protein: CASSGQGATNEKLFF
CDR3 DNA: TGTGCCAGCAGTGGGCAGGGTGCAACTAATGAAAAACTGTTTTTT
clone size: few
J gene: TRBJ1-4
D gene: NA
V gene: TRBV2

CDR3 protein: CASSAQTGGTNEKLFF
CDR3 DNA: TGTGCCAGCAGCGCCCAAACAGGGGGCACTAATGAAAAACTGTTTTTT
clone size: NA
J gene: TRBJ1-4
D gene: TRBD1
V gene: TRBV5-4

CDR3 protein: CASSLTGVDGELFF
CDR3 DNA: TGTGCCAGCAGCTTGACAGGGGTGGACGGGGAGCTGTTTTTT
clone size: NA
J gene: TRBJ2-2
D gene: TRBD1
V gene: TRBV5-6

CDR3 protein: CASSLRIAGDETQYF
CDR3 DNA: TGTGCCAGCAGCTTGAGGATAGCGGGGGATGAGACCCAGTACTTC
clone size: NA
J gene: TRBJ2-5
D gene: TRBD2
V gene: TRBV5-4

CDR3 protein: CASSQEMGARSEKLFF
CDR3 DNA: TGTGCCAGCAGCCAAGAAATGGGGGCGCGATCTGAAAAACTGTTTTTT
clone size: once
J gene: TRBJ1-4
D gene: NA
V gene: TRBV4-2